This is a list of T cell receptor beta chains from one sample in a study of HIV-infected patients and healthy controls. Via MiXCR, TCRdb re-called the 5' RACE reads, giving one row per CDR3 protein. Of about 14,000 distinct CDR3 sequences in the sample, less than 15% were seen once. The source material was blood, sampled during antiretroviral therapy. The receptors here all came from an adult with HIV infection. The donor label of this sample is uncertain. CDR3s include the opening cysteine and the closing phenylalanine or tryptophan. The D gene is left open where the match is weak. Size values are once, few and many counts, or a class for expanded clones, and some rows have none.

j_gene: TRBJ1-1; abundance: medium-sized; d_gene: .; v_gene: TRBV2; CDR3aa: CASSVNRNTEAFF; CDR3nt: TGTGCCAGCAGTGTTAACAGAAACACTGAAGCTTTCTTT
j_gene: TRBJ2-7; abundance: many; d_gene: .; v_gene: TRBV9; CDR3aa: CASSAYLSYEQYF; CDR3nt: TGTGCCAGCAGCGCCTATCTCTCCTACGAGCAGTACTTC
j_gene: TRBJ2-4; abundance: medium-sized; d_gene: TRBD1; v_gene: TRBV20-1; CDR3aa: CSADMDRGNIQYF; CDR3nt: TGCAGTGCGGACATGGACAGGGGTAACATTCAGTACTTC
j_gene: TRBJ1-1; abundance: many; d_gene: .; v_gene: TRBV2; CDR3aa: CASSEWGRGTNTEAFF; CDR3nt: TGTGCCAGCAGTGAATGGGGCAGGGGCACGAACACTGAAGCTTTCTTT
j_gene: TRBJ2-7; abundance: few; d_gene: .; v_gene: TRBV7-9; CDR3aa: CASSTNLQTSYEQYF; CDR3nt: TGTGCCAGCAGCACAAACCTTCAGACCTCCTACGAGCAGTACTTC
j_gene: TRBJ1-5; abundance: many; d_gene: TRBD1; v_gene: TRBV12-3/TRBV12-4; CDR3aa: CASRNTGQNQPQHF; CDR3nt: TGTGCCAGCAGAAATACGGGACAGAATCAGCCCCAGCATTTT
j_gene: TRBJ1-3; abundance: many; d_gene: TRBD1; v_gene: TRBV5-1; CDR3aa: CASSLAGTGFFPGNTIYF; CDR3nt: TGCGCCAGCAGCTTGGCGGGGACAGGGTTTTTTCCTGGAAACACCATATATTTT
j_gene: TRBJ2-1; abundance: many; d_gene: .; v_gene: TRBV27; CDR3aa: CASSPLAGENNEQFF; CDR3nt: TGTGCCAGCAGTCCCCTGGCAGGGGAAAACAATGAGCAGTTCTTC
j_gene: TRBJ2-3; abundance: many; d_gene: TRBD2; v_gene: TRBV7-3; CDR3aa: CASSSGLAGGDTQYF; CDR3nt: TGTGCCAGCAGCTCTGGACTAGCGGGAGGAGATACGCAGTATTTT
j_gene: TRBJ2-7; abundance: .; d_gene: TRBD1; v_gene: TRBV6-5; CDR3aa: CASSYGTGWDEQYF; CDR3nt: TGTGCCAGCAGTTACGGGACAGGGTGGGACGAGCAGTACTTC
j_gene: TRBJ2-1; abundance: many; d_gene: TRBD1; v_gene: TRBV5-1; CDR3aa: CASSEGQGQYNEQFF; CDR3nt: TGCGCCAGCAGCGAGGGACAGGGCCAATACAATGAGCAGTTCTTC
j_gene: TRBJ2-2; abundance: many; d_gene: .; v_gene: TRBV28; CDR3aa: CASSPPAGELFF; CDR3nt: TGTGCCAGCAGCCCGCCGGCCGGGGAGCTGTTTTTT
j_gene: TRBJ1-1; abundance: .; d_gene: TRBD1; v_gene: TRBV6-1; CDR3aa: CASSEDREGFF; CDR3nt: TGTGCCAGCAGTGAGGACAGGGAAGGTTTCTTT
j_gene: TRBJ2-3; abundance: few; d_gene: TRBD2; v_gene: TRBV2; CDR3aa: CATTRGEPPDTQYF; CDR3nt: TGTGCCACCACCCGGGGGGAACCCCCAGATACGCAGTATTTT
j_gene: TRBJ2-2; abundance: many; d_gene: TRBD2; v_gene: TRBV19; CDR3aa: CASSIEGSGNTGELFF; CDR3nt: TGTGCCAGTAGTATAGAGGGTAGCGGGAATACCGGGGAGCTGTTTTTT
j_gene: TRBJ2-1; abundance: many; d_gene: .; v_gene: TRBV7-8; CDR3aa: CASSRTGNEQFF; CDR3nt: TGTGCCAGCAGCAGGACTGGCAATGAGCAGTTCTTC
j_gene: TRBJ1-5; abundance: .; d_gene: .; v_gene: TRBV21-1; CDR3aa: CATHRGWGQPQHF; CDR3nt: TGTGCCACCCATAGGGGATGGGGACAGCCCCAGCATTTT
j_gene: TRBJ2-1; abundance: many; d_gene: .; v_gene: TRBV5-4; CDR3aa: CASSLVRVRTNEQFF; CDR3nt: TGTGCCAGCAGCTTAGTCAGGGTTCGAACCAATGAGCAGTTCTTC
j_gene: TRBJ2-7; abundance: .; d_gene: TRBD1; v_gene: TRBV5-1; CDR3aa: CASSLGAPGQGYEQYF; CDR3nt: TGCGCCAGCAGCTTGGGGGCTCCGGGACAGGGGTACGAGCAGTACTTC
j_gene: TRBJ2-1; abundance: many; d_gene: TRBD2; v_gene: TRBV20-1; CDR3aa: CSAPEIAGHSYNEQFF; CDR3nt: TGCAGTGCCCCTGAAATAGCGGGACACTCCTACAATGAGCAGTTCTTC
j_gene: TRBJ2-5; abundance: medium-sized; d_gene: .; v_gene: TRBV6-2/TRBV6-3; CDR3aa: CASSYEASETQYF; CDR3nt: TGTGCCAGCAGTTACGAGGCTAGTGAGACCCAGTACTTC
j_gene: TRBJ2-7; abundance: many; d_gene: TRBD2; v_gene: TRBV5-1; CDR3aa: CASSEGHAWTSGPSYEQYF; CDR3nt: TGCGCCAGCAGCGAAGGCCACGCCTGGACTAGCGGACCCTCCTACGAGCAGTACTTC
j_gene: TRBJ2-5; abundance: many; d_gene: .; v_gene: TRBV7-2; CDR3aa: CASSLARLETQYF; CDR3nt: TGTGCCAGCAGCTTAGCCAGACTAGAGACCCAGTACTTC
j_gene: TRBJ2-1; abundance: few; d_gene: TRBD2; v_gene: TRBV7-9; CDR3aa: CASSLVERGGKREQFF; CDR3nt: TGTGCCAGCAGCCTCGTTGAGCGGGGGGGAAAGAGGGAGCAGTTCTTC
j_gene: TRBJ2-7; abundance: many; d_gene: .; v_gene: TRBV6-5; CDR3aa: CASSPGLLSYEQYF; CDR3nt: TGTGCCAGCAGTCCGGGACTGCTCTCCTACGAGCAGTACTTC
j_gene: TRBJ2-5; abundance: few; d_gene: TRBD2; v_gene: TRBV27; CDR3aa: CASSLKTSERETQYF; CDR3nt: TGTGCCAGCAGTTTAAAAACTAGCGAACGAGAGACCCAGTACTTC